This TCR beta chain is drawn from a study of T cells in Graves' hyperthyroidism and ophthalmopathy. The CDR3 sequence is 15 residues long. Germline V CDR1 and CDR2: LGHDT, YNNKEL (reference sequence). The V segment lost 3 bases and the J segment 6 bases; nucleotides outside the gene matches: 6. Amplification of TCR beta CDR3 regions used RNA as the template. Researchers ran a first-round RT-PCR on the TCR CDR3 using the HTBI primer set. From the multiplex PCR reads, TCRdb called clonotypes with MiXCR, one entry per CDR3 protein. Of approximately 640,000 distinct CDR3 sequences in the sample, around 15% were seen once.

The chain uses TRBV3-1 and TRBJ1-4; 8 bases line up with TRBD1. The sample was blood. This clonotype originated in a woman under 40 with Graves' hyperthyroidism. The CDR3 DNA sequence: TGTGCCAGCAGCCACAGGACAGGGTATGATGAAAAACTGTTTTTT. Translating gives CASSHRTGYDEKLFF.